Below, one TCR beta chain is given with its context. In the original processing: Estimation of nucleated cell counts relied on the amplification of reference gene primers. Assay: immunoSEQ multiplex PCR; the TCRdb copy retains only in-frame clones and omits some. The V and J calls and clone size are taken from that table; D and trimming were inferred from the DNA. The sample yields about 370,000 clones, around 87% seen once. The source of the sample is a study of blood T cell repertoires in COVID-19. Study-level information: T cells, B-cell-depleted T cells, or PBMCs provided the cDNA or gDNA that served as material.

One Seattle source followed patients from active infection through their disease course. This TCR derives from a woman aged 25-40 years with COVID-19, enrolled during active disease. Sequences were obtained from peripheral blood.

The CDR3 bases are TGCAGCGTTCAGCGGGAGTTTGAGCAGTTCTTC. Its protein product is CSVQREFEQFF. The chain carries TRBV29-1 and TRBJ2-1; 8 nucleotides agree with TRBD2. The J segment lost 9 bases and the V segment lost 5 bases, leaving 3 bases of the junction unmatched. Germline assignment: CDR1 SQVTM and CDR2 ANQGSEA. The CDR3 is made up of 11 amino acids.